This entry describes one TCR beta chain. No cognate antigen has been identified for it. Base qualities were left out, and no much larger clone turns up one base away. The data stem from a study of CD8 T cells in Susac syndrome (dated by TCRdb to 2018 to 2020). For the study in its entirety: Whether CD8+ T cell activation and differentiation in Susac syndrome was antigen driven was tested using repertoire sequencing.

RNA was extracted using the RNeasy kit, and roughly 0.5 to 1 ug of the RNA was reverse transcribed with random hexamers. The immunoSEQ multiplex PCR assay, which covers 54 Vbeta and 13 Jbeta segments, was used to amplify TCR beta CDR3 regions. PCR amplification bias was corrected using a synthetic template baseline for primer optimization and computational correction. Processing in the source paper ran as follows. Reads were annotated to V, D and J genes according to IMGT and were analyzed with immunoSEQ Analyzer, with only productive sequences retained. To calculate clonality, Shannon entropy was normalized by log2 of the number of productive unique sequences and then subtracted from one. For each patient and control, public and private clones were evaluated among the 100 most prevalent clones. Clones were defined as Susac-specific if absent from the healthy and MS cohorts, from roughly 1,100 published viral clones and from other ImmuneACCESS disease sequences. In-frame beta chains were kept once TCRdb had trimmed the public reads at Q25 with fastp and called clones with MiXCR. Duplicate CDR3 protein sequences are folded into a single record with the most common DNA and genes. The V and J calls and clone size come from TCRdb's table, not from the authors' own analysis. Within this sample are around 69,000 distinct CDR3 sequences, with 96% of them counted one time only. The ten largest clones represent around 0.11% of the sample.

Peripheral blood CD8+ and CD4+ T cells from healthy donors, Susac syndrome patients and multiple sclerosis patients were profiled using high-throughput TCR beta sequencing. Treatment-naive patients with stable or active relapsing-remitting disease fulfilling revised McDonald criteria were used as multiple sclerosis controls. CD8+ TEMRA cells were enriched by FACS, while bulk CD8+ and CD4+ T cells were purified by magnetic negative isolation. Blood was drawn into EDTA tubes, processed within 24 hours, and PBMCs were isolated by density gradient centrifugation. PBMCs intended for TCR sequencing were cryopreserved in liquid nitrogen and were subsequently thawed in a 37 degrees C water bath. The sorted or isolated CD4+, CD8+ and CD8+ TEMRA cells reached a purity of at least 90%. What the study reported, not specific to this receptor: The number of individuals in the TCR sequencing and HLA analysis was recognized as being relatively small.

V is cut back by 8 bases and J by 1 base, with 5 bases in the junction unmatched. Sequences ENHRY (CDR1) and SYGVKD (CDR2) are obtained from the germline V gene. Measured from the cysteine to the phenylalanine, the CDR3 is 14 residues long. The only DNA kept is the CDR3, 42 bases in frame from the first base. The TCR comes from a human donor with multiple sclerosis. The chain is encoded by TRBV10-3 joined to TRBJ2-5, with 9 middle bases fitting TRBD1. The sample consisted of CD4+ T cells from PBMCs. The CDR3 here reads CAIPAGQGQETQYF. The DNA sequence is TGTGCCATCCCCGCGGGACAGGGCCAAGAGACCCAGTACTTC.